This TCR beta chain was identified in a study of blood T cell repertoires in COVID-19 (dated by TCRdb to the early 2020s). Context from the whole study: Samples covering the acute and convalescent phases of COVID-19 were provided by collaborators in the United States, Italy and Spain. The prospective study material was composed of cDNA or gDNA derived from T cells, B-cell-depleted T cells, or PBMCs. Subjects who had been exposed to COVID-19, were actively infected with it, or had recovered from it provided the deeply sampled blood TCRbeta repertoires that made up the dataset. The repertoires were released in a freely available public database intended as a resource for research on the immune response to SARS-CoV-2. The samples were drawn from the first 160 participants of the ongoing ImmuneRACE study and from under 1,500 subjects provided by 6 global collaborators. The sample metadata nearly always contained a de-identified subject ID, COVID-19 status, age in years and sex. Where HLA class I and class II types were available, the types were taken from metadata supplied by the sample provider, not from assay-based typing.

Results the study describes overall, beyond this receptor: The amount of clinical and demographic metadata varied by source and participant and was provided uncurated.

V is cut by 5 bases and J by 4 bases, and the space between the germline ends is 14 bases. The germline V gene (reference sequence) supplies CDR1 MNHEY and CDR2 SMNVEV. The CDR3 starts with the cysteine, ends with the phenylalanine, and has 14 residues. The entry retains the CDR3 DNA only, 42 bases that are in frame from base 1. A word on this clone: Its antigen remains unidentified. No much larger clone is present one base from it, and per-base qualities are unavailable.

Whole blood was collected in K2EDTA tubes by collaborating institutions according to the institutions' own protocols. For TCRbeta analysis, collaborators shipped samples in one of three forms: frozen whole blood, isolated PBMCs, or DNA extracted from either of those sample types. TCRbeta CDR3 regions were amplified from genomic DNA using the immunoSEQ Assay, a bias-controlled multiplex PCR. Processing in the source paper ran as follows. The number of nucleated cells in each sample was estimated from the amplification of reference gene primers within the assay. To quantify the absolute abundance of each unique TCRbeta CDR3 rearrangement, sequence reads were collapsed and filtered. Productive Simpson clonality was computed per sample as the square root of Simpson's diversity index over productive rearrangements. This is the immuneACCESS table as TCRdb keeps it, with only in-frame sequences that have V and J called. A part of the clones is gone; compared with another copy, unresolved V genes explain less than half, and the rest is unexplained. That table is the source of V, J and clone size, and D and trimming were worked out from the DNA. This sample lists under 200,000 clones; around four fifths were detected once. The top ten hold around 2.8% of the sample.

Recombination joined TRBV27 with TRBJ1-2; TRBD1 might be the D gene, on 5 matching bases. This clonotype was obtained from a man in his 70s with acute or convalescent COVID-19. The specimen sequenced was peripheral blood. The CDR3: CASSTRQSSYGYTF. The DNA reads TGTGCCAGCAGTACCCGACAGTCTTCCTATGGCTACACCTTC.